Following are 21 T cell receptor beta chains from one sample sequenced in a study of long-term antiretroviral therapy in people with HIV (dated by TCRdb to between 2022 and 2023). The immunoSEQ hsTCRB v3.0 assay was used at survey level resolution for TRB variable region sequencing. TCRdb provides this immuneACCESS table in a form limited to in-frame rearrangements. Some clones are lacking; in checked studies, under half of them reflect an unresolved V gene, and why the rest are absent is not known. The sample table holds about 24,000 clones, of which around 85% were seen once. The top ten constitute about 16% of the sample. Sequenced material: unsorted PBMCs, taken 1.2 years after starting antiretroviral therapy. The receptors derive from a man between 50 and 59 years old with HIV.

V gene TRBV6-5 combines with J gene TRBJ1-1; 9 bases match TRBD1. The V segment lost 5 bases and the J segment 4 bases; nucleotides outside the gene matches: 8. Germline CDR1 and CDR2: MNHEY and SVGAGI. The CDR3 length is 15 residues. In DNA form, the CDR3 reads TGTGCCAGCAGTCGTCAACAGGGGGCTGCCACTGAAGCTTTCTTT. Protein sequence: CASSRQQGAATEAFF.

The chain recombines TRBV7-9 with TRBJ1-1, with a weak D call TRBD1 (6 bases). Trimming removed 0 bases at V and 11 bases at J, with 19 bases between. CDR1 is SEHNR, CDR2 FQNEAQ, per germline (reference sequence). This CDR3 has 15 amino acids. DNA of the CDR3: TGTGCCAGCAGCTTAGCGGGGATACAGGGTCTAACGGCTTTCTTT. Translated, it gives CASSLAGIQGLTAFF.

The chain is built from TRBV6-6 and TRBJ2-1; maybe TRBD2 (7 bases). Between the trimmed V and J ends, which lost 7 bases and 8 bases, there was a span of 21 bases. This CDR3 region has 15 residues. The germline CDR1 and CDR2 sequences are MNHNY and SVGAGI (reference sequence). CDR3 protein: CASNGGGQGSYEQFF. The DNA of the CDR3 is TGTGCCAGCAATGGGGGGGGGCAGGGCAGCTATGAGCAGTTCTTC.

The chain couples TRBV5-4 to TRBJ2-2, with TRBD1 identical over 9 bases. Germline CDR1 reads SGHNT; CDR2 reads YYREEE (reference sequence). After removal of 1 base from V and 8 bases from J, the junction contained 18 bases not matched to a gene. The CDR3 sequence is 19 residues long. CDR3 bases: TGTGCCAGCAGCTTGCCAACAGGGGGCGCCTCTTCGCCATGGGGGGAGCTGTTTTTT. This encodes CASSLPTGGASSPWGELFF.

Here the CDR3 DNA reads TGTGCCAGCAGCTTAACAGGGTGGCCTGGAAACACCATATATTTT. Translating gives CASSLTGWPGNTIYF. The V call is TRBV7-2, the J call TRBJ1-3, with D perhaps matching TRBD1 (6 bases). V was clipped by 2 bases and J by 2 bases, with 10 bases between them. The CDR3 extends over 15 amino acids. Germline lookup yields CDR1 SGHTA and CDR2 FQGNSA.

The CDR3 here is CASSEISRETQYF. The CDR3 DNA reads as TGTGCCAGCAGTGAAATCAGCCGTGAGACCCAGTACTTC. The chain employs TRBV2 and TRBJ2-5, with D hard to call. The ends were cut back, 2 bases at V and 5 bases at J, with 9 bases in the middle. Germline lookup yields CDR1 SNHLY and CDR2 FYNNEI. This CDR3 has 13 amino acids. The variable domain in full, with the rest retrieved from reference TRBV2 and TRBJ2-5, is EPEVTQTPSHQVTQMGQEVILRCVPISNHLYFYWYRQILGQKVEFLVSFYNNEISEKSEIFDDQFSVERPDGSNFTLKIRSTKLEDSAMYFCASSEISRETQYFGPGTRLLVL.

The CDR3 bases are TGTGCCAGCAGTTACGGGACAGGAATCAACGAGCAGTACTTC. Protein product: CASSYGTGINEQYF. This chain links TRBV6-6 with TRBJ2-7, with 8 bases lining up with TRBD1. V lost 2 bases, J lost 5 bases, and 5 bases stayed unmatched. The CDR3 runs to 14 residues. The germline V gene encodes CDR1 MNHNY and CDR2 SVGAGI (reference sequence).

The chain employs TRBV29-1 and TRBJ1-1; D is ambiguous. Trimming removed 3 bases at V and 4 bases at J, with 6 bases between. The germline V gene encodes CDR1 SQVTM and CDR2 ANQGSEA. This CDR3 contains 11 residues. DNA of the CDR3: TGCAGCGTTGATCGGGGCACTGAAGCTTTCTTT. Translation gives CSVDRGTEAFF.

Here the CDR3 DNA reads TGTGCCAGCAGTGCAGGAACAGGGGTGAATGAAAAACTGTTTTTT. This codes for CASSAGTGVNEKLFF. The chain links TRBV9 to TRBJ1-4; 7 nucleotides agree with TRBD1. The CDR3 sequence is 15 residues long. Germline CDR1 and CDR2: SGDLS and YYNGEE. The V gene end was trimmed by 5 bases and the J gene end by 5 bases; junction bases not matched to a gene: 9. Filled out from reference TRBV9 and TRBJ1-4, the complete variable domain reads DSGVTQTPKHLITATGQRVTLRCSPRSGDLSVYWYQQSLDQGLQFLIQYYNGEERAKGNILERFSAQQFPDLHSELNLSSLELGDSALYFCASSAGTGVNEKLFFGSGTQLSVL.

This clone has just one count. This chain uses TRBV5-8 with TRBJ2-7; 8 nucleotides agree with TRBD1. Trimming at V came to 5 bases and at J to 3 bases, leaving 7 bases not matched to a gene. The CDR3 runs to 14 residues. CDR1 is SGHTS, CDR2 YDEGEE, per germline. The CDR3 nucleotides read TGTGCCAGCAGTTCCGGGACAGGATACTACGAGCAGTACTTC. Translated: CASSSGTGYYEQYF.

The rearrangement uses TRBV28 and TRBJ1-2, with D possibly matching TRBD1 (5 bases). V lost 6 bases and J lost 5, with 19 bases in between. Germline V gene sequence: CDR1 MDHEN, CDR2 SYDVKM. This CDR3 region has 15 residues. The CDR3 is CASRHGALGVYGYTF. The CDR3 nucleotides read TGTGCCAGCAGGCACGGGGCCCTTGGAGTGTATGGCTACACCTTC.

V and J are TRBV18 and TRBJ2-5, with 7 bases identical to TRBD2. V shed 3 bases, J shed 4 bases, and the junction held 8 bases outside the gene matches. Germline CDR1 reads KGHSH; CDR2 reads LQKENI. The CDR3 is made up of 15 amino acids. CDR3 nucleotides: TGTGCCAGCTCACCTTCAACAAGGGAGGGAGAGACCCAGTACTTC. It codes for CASSPSTREGETQYF.

This CDR3 reads CAWSAGLREKLFF. The CDR3 coding sequence is TGTGCCTGGAGTGCTGGGCTTCGGGAAAAACTGTTTTTT. The rearrangement links TRBV30 to TRBJ1-4; no clear D gene. The CDR3 sequence is 13 residues long. Germline V gives CDR1 GTSNPN, CDR2 SVGIG (reference sequence). V gave up 1 base and J gave up 8 bases, with 11 bases separating them.

The CDR3 spells CASTQGLWGPQHF. In DNA, the CDR3 is TGTGCCAGTACGCAGGGCTTATGGGGGCCCCAGCATTTT. V and J are TRBV28 and TRBJ1-5; D perhaps matches TRBD1 (5 bases). The CDR3 sequence is 13 residues long. V lost 9 bases to trimming and J lost 9 bases, with 18 bases between them. CDR1 and CDR2 from the germline V gene are MDHEN and SYDVKM.

This clone showed up just once. CDR3 DNA: TGTGCCAGCAGCCAAGGTGGTACTGAAGCTTTCTTT. Its protein is CASSQGGTEAFF. The rearrangement links TRBV28 to TRBJ1-1, with D unclear. V dropped 6 bases and J dropped 5 bases, with 10 bases sitting between them. Germline V gene lookup returns CDR1 MDHEN and CDR2 SYDVKM. CDR3 size: 12 residues.

This sequence joins TRBV4-3 and TRBJ1-2, with TRBD1 identical over 10 bases. Germline V gene data show CDR1 as LGHNA and CDR2 as YSLEER. After removal of 4 bases from V and 1 base from J, the junction contained 6 bases not matched to a gene. This CDR3 has 16 amino acids. CDR3 sequence reads: CASSPFGTGVNYGYTF. The CDR3 nucleotides read TGCGCCAGCAGCCCCTTTGGGACAGGGGTTAACTATGGCTACACCTTC.

V is TRBV5-1 and J is TRBJ2-1; maybe TRBD2 (7 bases). The CDR3 covers 14 residues. CDR1 SGHRS and CDR2 YFSETQ come from the germline V gene. With 2 bases removed from V and 5 bases from J, the gap between germline ends came to 11 bases. The CDR3 protein is CASSFRGADNEQFF. The DNA for the CDR3 is TGCGCCAGCAGCTTTCGGGGGGCGGACAATGAGCAGTTCTTC.

V is TRBV28 and J is TRBJ2-7; D uncertain. The V end was cut by 6 bases, the J end by 2 bases, with 2 bases between. Germline assignment: CDR1 MDHEN and CDR2 SYDVKM. The CDR3 has 10 residues. The CDR3 DNA sequence: TGTGCCAGCAGCGCCTACGAGCAGTACTTC. Encoded protein: CASSAYEQYF.

The CDR3 loop reads CASSYGQGDEKLFF. In DNA form, the CDR3 reads TGTGCCAGCAGTTACGGACAGGGCGATGAAAAACTGTTTTTT. This sequence joins TRBV6-5 and TRBJ1-4, with 8 nucleotides matching TRBD1. After removal of 2 bases from V and 6 bases from J, the junction contained 2 bases not matched to a gene. Looked up from germline, CDR1 is MNHEY and CDR2 is SVGAGI. This CDR3 has 14 amino acids.

The genes are TRBV6-1 and TRBJ1-2; D gene ambiguous. V shed 7 bases and J shed 4 bases, with 10 bases lying between them. Per the germline V gene, CDR1 is MNHNS and CDR2 is SASEGT. The CDR3 sequence is 12 residues long. Here the CDR3 DNA reads TGTGCCAGCACGATACTACCCTATGGCTACACCTTC. It is translated as CASTILPYGYTF.

The chain has TRBV28 and TRBJ2-4; the match to TRBD2 covers 7 bases. This CDR3 region has 20 residues. Germline trimming cut 7 bases from V and 3 bases from J; bases unmatched to any gene: 24. Germline assignment: CDR1 MDHEN and CDR2 SYDVKM. CDR3 amino acids: CASTATRRVAGGWDKNIQYF. The CDR3 DNA is TGTGCCAGCACCGCTACCCGGAGGGTAGCGGGCGGGTGGGACAAAAACATTCAGTACTTC.